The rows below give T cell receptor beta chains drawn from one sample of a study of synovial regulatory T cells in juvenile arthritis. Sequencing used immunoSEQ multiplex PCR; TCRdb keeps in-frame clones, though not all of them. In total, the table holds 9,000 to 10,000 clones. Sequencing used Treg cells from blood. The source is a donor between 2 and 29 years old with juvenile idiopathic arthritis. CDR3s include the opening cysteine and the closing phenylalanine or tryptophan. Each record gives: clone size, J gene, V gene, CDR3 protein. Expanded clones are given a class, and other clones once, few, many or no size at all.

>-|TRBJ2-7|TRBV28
CASSLSAGVVSYEQYF
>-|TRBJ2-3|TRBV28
CASGGPTDTQYF
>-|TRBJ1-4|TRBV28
CATIKGQFGNEKLFF
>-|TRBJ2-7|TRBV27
CASSLRWGQGISYEQYF
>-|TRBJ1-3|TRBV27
CASSFSYALSRNTIYF
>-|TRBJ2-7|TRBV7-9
CASSPGYEQYF
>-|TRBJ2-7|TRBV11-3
CASSLYTDYEQYF
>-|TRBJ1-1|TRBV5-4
CASSLVDLNTEAFF
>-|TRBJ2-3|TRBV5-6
CASSLTDITDTQYF
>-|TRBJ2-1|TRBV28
CASSFGGLAGVEQFF
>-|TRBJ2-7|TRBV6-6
CASSLSLANEQYF
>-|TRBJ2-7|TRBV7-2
CASSSLSVYEQYF
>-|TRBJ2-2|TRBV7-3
CASSAANTGELFF
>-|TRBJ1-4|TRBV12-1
CASQIRGGAEKLFF
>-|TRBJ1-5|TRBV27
CASSYGQGNQPQHF
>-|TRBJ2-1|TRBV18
CASSPQRQIFSYNEQFF
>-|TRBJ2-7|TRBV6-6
CASSYRGDEQYF
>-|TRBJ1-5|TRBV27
CASSPHYSGSSNQPQHF
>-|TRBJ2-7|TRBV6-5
CASSYAGSYEQYF
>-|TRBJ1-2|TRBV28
CASSLNRVSAGYTF
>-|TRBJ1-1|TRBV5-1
CASSPGRDGMNTEAFF
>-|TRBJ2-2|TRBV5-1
CASSATSAGELFF
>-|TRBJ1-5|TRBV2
CASSSVEGAQHF
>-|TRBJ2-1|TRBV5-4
CASSLASGSRGNEQFF
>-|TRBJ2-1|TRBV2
CASSRGQGPQFF
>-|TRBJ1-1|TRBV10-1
CASRGGGSAEAFF
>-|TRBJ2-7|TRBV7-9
CASSLGQGRYEQYF
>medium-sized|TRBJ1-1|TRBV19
CASSIRQGWNTEAFF
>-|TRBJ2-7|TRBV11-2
CASSLRRAGSDEQYF
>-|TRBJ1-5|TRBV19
CASSTGTGVMQPQHF
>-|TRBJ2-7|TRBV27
CASSLRALPSYEQYF
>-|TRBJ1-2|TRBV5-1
CASSLVTQGAFGYTF
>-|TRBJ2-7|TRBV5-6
CASSPRQATGEQYF
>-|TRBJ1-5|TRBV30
CAWSKTVNQPQHF
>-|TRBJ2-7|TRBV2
CASSDGDRGPYEQYF
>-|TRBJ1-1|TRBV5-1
CASSPAPGRTEAFF
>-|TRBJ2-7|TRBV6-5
CASSPGDSRYEQYF
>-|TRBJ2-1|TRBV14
CASSQGLAGKKNEQFF
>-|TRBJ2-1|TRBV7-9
CASSTFGRGDNEQFF
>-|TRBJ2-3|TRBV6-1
CASSGRTGSTDTQYF
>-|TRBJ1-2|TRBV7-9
CASSLNQGAFGYTF
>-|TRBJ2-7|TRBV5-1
CASSRTGSYEQYF
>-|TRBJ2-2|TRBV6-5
CASRQRTANTGELFF